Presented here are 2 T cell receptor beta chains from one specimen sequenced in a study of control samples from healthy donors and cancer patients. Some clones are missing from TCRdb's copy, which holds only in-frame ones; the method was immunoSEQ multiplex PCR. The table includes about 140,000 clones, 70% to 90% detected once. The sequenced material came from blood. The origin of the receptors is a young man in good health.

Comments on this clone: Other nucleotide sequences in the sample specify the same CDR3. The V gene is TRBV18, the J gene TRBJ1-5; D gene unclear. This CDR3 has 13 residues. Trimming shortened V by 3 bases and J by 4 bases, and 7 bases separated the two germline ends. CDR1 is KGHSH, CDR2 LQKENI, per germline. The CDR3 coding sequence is TGTGCCAGCTCACCCGGGGTAAATCAGCCCCAGCATTTT. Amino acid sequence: CASSPGVNQPQHF.

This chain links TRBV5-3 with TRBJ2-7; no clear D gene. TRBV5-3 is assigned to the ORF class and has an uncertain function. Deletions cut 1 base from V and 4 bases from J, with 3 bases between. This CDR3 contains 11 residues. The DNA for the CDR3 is TGTGCCAGAAGCTTGTTATACGAGCAGTACTTC. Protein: CARSLLYEQYF.